Presented here are 22 T cell receptor beta chains from one specimen sequenced in a study of technical replicates of blood from a few donors. The assay was immunoSEQ multiplex PCR, and TCRdb's table has in-frame clones only and misses some. Of roughly 82,000 clones listed, 96% are singletons. Source material: T cells isolated from PBMCs. The receptors stem from a human donor in good health.

Notes on this clone: This sample also contains other DNA sequences that code for the same CDR3. Written as DNA, the CDR3 is TGTGCCAGCAGTTTCGGGACTGGATCCGGGGAGCTGTTTTTT. This translates into CASSFGTGSGELFF. The chain links TRBV28 to TRBJ2-2; D is possibly TRBD2 (6 bases). Trimming removed 3 bases at V and 6 bases at J, with 11 bases between. Looked up from germline, CDR1 is MDHEN and CDR2 is SYDVKM. The CDR3 contains 14 residues.

The CDR3 coding sequence is TGTGCCAGCAGTACCACTCGCTCCAACGAGCAGTTCTTC. As protein: CASSTTRSNEQFF. The chain is built from TRBV27 and TRBJ2-1; unclear D gene. The CDR3 is 13 residues long. Between the trimmed V and J ends, which lost 5 bases and 10 bases, there was a span of 15 bases. CDR1 MNHEY and CDR2 SMNVEV come from the germline V gene (reference sequence).

This clone was seen only once. The chain couples TRBV29-1 to TRBJ2-7; 10 positions agree with TRBD1. Germline CDR1 reads SQVTM; CDR2 reads ANQGSEA. The V segment lost 4 bases and the J segment 5 bases; nucleotides outside the gene matches: 5. The CDR3 length is 13 residues. The CDR3 is CSVVGTGDDEQYF. Here the CDR3 DNA reads TGCAGCGTTGTCGGGACAGGGGACGACGAGCAGTACTTC.

The chain uses TRBV18 and TRBJ2-1; the D is unclear. CDR1 and CDR2 (germline): KGHSH, LQKENI. The CDR3 has 13 amino acids. V dropped 6 bases and J dropped 5 bases, with 11 bases sitting between them. The CDR3 loop reads CASSPEKNNEQFF. In DNA, the CDR3 is TGTGCCAGCTCGCCAGAGAAAAACAATGAGCAGTTCTTC.

The genes are TRBV28 and TRBJ2-7; TRBD2 aligns across 11 bases. V shed 5 bases and J 3 bases; nucleotides not matched to a gene: 6. This CDR3 is built from 15 residues. In germline, CDR1 is MDHEN, CDR2 SYDVKM. The CDR3 spells CASSTSLAGVYEQYF. The CDR3 DNA is TGTGCCAGCAGTACCTCACTAGCGGGAGTCTACGAGCAGTACTTC.

The DNA of the CDR3 is TGTGCCAGCAGCTTTTCTAGCGGGAGGCTCGGAGAGCAGTACTTC. Translating it yields CASSFSSGRLGEQYF. The V call is TRBV7-9, the J call TRBJ2-7, with 11 bases that match TRBD2. Looked up from germline, CDR1 is SEHNR and CDR2 is FQNEAQ (reference sequence). With 3 bases clipped from V and 7 bases from J, the junction kept 8 bases outside the gene matches. This CDR3 has 15 amino acids.

The chain has TRBV25-1 and TRBJ1-1, with D unclear. Deletions cut 3 bases from V and 1 base from J, with 6 bases between. The germline V gene encodes CDR1 MGHDK and CDR2 SYGVNS. This CDR3 is 13 amino acids long. Here the CDR3 DNA reads TGTGCCAGCAGTGACCTTTCGAACACTGAAGCTTTCTTT. This gives the protein CASSDLSNTEAFF.

This rearrangement joins TRBV7-2 to TRBJ1-2; TRBD1 agrees at 7 bases. The trim removed 0 bases at V and 8 bases at J, leaving 12 bases unmatched. This CDR3 has 16 residues. Germline assignment: CDR1 SGHTA and CDR2 FQGNSA. The chain's CDR3 is CASSLAGQTVLRGYTF. CDR3 nucleotides: TGTGCCAGCAGCTTAGCGGGACAGACGGTTCTAAGGGGCTACACCTTC.

The chain recombines TRBV4-2 with TRBJ2-3; weak D call: TRBD2 (6 bases). CDR3 size: 15 residues. The V and J ends lost 4 bases and 4 bases respectively, with 15 bases between them. Germline CDR1 LGHNA, CDR2 YNFKEQ. The DNA for the CDR3 is TGTGCCAGCAGCCCTCTTGGGGGACTCCCAGATACGCAGTATTTT. It translates to CASSPLGGLPDTQYF.

The table lists this clone with a count of one. The chain uses TRBV9 and TRBJ2-4, with TRBD2 matching 9 bases. Germline V CDR1 and CDR2: SGDLS, YYNGEE. This CDR3 region has 18 residues. J gave up 0 bases and V 3 bases, and 10 bases lay outside the gene matches. CDR3 coding DNA: TGTGCCAGCAGCGCAGGGACTAGCAGATCCTTAGCCAAAAACATTCAGTACTTC. It is translated as CASSAGTSRSLAKNIQYF.

This rearrangement joins TRBV6-1 to TRBJ1-1; D is perhaps TRBD1 (6 bases). The CDR3 is 13 residues long. Germline assignment: CDR1 MNHNS and CDR2 SASEGT. V lost 5 bases and J lost 4, with 11 bases in between. The chain's CDR3 is CASSTQGSTEAFF. In DNA form, the CDR3 reads TGTGCCAGCAGTACACAGGGATCCACTGAAGCTTTCTTT.

The V gene is TRBV7-2, the J gene TRBJ1-3; TRBD1 matches at 7 bases. The junction had 5 bases not matched to a gene; V was cut back by 5 bases and J by 7 bases. The CDR3 consists of 13 residues. The V gene's germline CDR1 is SGHTA and CDR2 FQGNSA. The CDR3: CASSRDSRNTIYF. The CDR3 nucleotides read TGTGCCAGCAGCAGGGACAGCCGTAACACCATATATTTT.

The chain links TRBV10-3 to TRBJ1-2, with D maybe TRBD1 (6 bases). V lost 3 bases and J lost 4, with 15 bases in between. CDR1 ENHRY and CDR2 SYGVKD come from the germline V gene. The CDR3 is 15 amino acids. Here the CDR3 DNA reads TGTGCCATCAGTGATTTGACGGACAGTCTCTATGGCTACACCTTC. This gives the protein CAISDLTDSLYGYTF.

The gene calls are TRBV6-5 and TRBJ2-3; 7 bases are shared with TRBD2. Germline CDR1 reads MNHEY; CDR2 reads SVGAGI. V trimming: 6 bases; J trimming: 4 bases; junction bases outside the gene matches: 7. The CDR3 has 14 residues. The CDR3 loop reads CASRLPGGSDTQYF. DNA of the CDR3: TGTGCCAGCAGGTTGCCGGGAGGCTCAGATACGCAGTATTTT.

This sequence joins TRBV4-1 and TRBJ1-1, with a weak D call TRBD1 (5 bases). V was pared by 3 bases and J by 0 bases, with 8 bases between. Germline CDR1 reads MGHRA; CDR2 reads YSYEKL. The CDR3 totals 14 residues. Here the CDR3 reads CASSQGLLNTEAFF. Written as DNA, the CDR3 is TGCGCCAGCAGCCAGGGACTGTTGAACACTGAAGCTTTCTTT.

This chain uses TRBV6-5 with TRBJ1-2; 7 bases align to TRBD1. The J segment lost 5 bases and the V segment lost 1 base, leaving 7 bases of the junction unmatched. CDR1 and CDR2 (germline): MNHEY, SVGAGI. The CDR3 is made up of 15 amino acids. Here the CDR3 DNA reads TGTGCCAGCAGTTACTACGGACAGGAGAGTTATGGCTACACCTTC. It translates to CASSYYGQESYGYTF.

The count of this clone is one. The CDR3 DNA reads as TGTGCCAGCAACCTAAACTTGGCGGTGAACACTGAAGCTTTCTTT. Amino acid sequence: CASNLNLAVNTEAFF. The rearrangement joins TRBV6-1 to TRBJ1-1, with D unresolved. From germline, CDR1 is MNHNS and CDR2 SASEGT. V was pared by 7 bases and J by 0 bases, with 15 bases between. The CDR3 consists of 15 residues.

CDR3 DNA sequence: TGTGCCAGCAGCTTAAGCGGGAACTCCTACAATGAGCAGTTCTTC. Its translation: CASSLSGNSYNEQFF. The rearrangement uses TRBV11-2 and TRBJ2-1; the match to TRBD2 covers 7 bases. The CDR3 is 15 amino acids. Looked up from germline, CDR1 is SGHAT and CDR2 is FQNNGV. Unmatched junction bases numbered 1, after V lost 2 bases and J lost 0 bases.

The chain recombines TRBV2 with TRBJ2-1; a weak D match, TRBD2 (5 bases). This CDR3 region has 15 residues. Between the trimmed V and J ends, which lost 2 bases and 7 bases, there was a span of 15 bases. Germline V CDR1 and CDR2: SNHLY, FYNNEI. The chain's CDR3 is CASSETRTLINEQFF. CDR3 bases: TGTGCCAGCAGTGAAACTAGAACTCTAATAAATGAGCAGTTCTTC.

The chain uses TRBV4-1 and TRBJ2-3; no clear D gene. Germline V gene sequence: CDR1 MGHRA, CDR2 YSYEKL. Trimming left V 1 base short and J 0 bases short, with 14 bases between. The CDR3 spans 17 residues. The CDR3 sequence is CASSQGGSYPSTDTQYF. CDR3 sequence (DNA): TGCGCCAGCAGCCAAGGAGGTAGTTACCCTAGCACAGATACGCAGTATTTT.

This rearrangement joins TRBV7-9 to TRBJ2-3, with D possibly matching TRBD1 (6 bases). The CDR3 consists of 15 residues. V lost 5 bases and J 3 bases, leaving 15 bases between the germline ends. CDR1 SEHNR and CDR2 FQNEAQ come from the germline V gene (reference sequence). This chain's CDR3 is CASSRSQGVTDTQYF. In DNA, the CDR3 is TGTGCCAGCAGCCGCTCACAGGGTGTGACAGATACGCAGTATTTT.

This clone appeared a single time. The rearrangement uses TRBV28 and TRBJ1-4; D possibly corresponds to TRBD1 (6 bases). CDR3 size: 16 residues. Trimming removed 7 bases at V and 1 base at J, with 16 bases between. The germline V gene has CDR1 MDHEN and CDR2 SYDVKM. The CDR3 protein is CASTLRGGGTNEKLFF. CDR3 bases: TGTGCCAGCACCTTAAGAGGGGGGGGAACTAATGAAAAACTGTTTTTT.